Listed below are T cell receptor beta chains from one sample, sequenced in a study of cytomegalovirus exposure and HLA in healthy donors. Sequencing was performed with immunoSEQ multiplex PCR; in TCRdb, only in-frame clones are kept and a portion is missing. The data hold a few hundred thousand clones, with roughly 80% observed a single time. Sample: PBMCs. The receptor source for this set is a girl aged 2 to 10 in good health and CMV-seronegative. The CDR3 runs from the conserved cysteine through the conserved F or W. A D gene is named only where the DNA matches it firmly. The listing skips clone size in some rows; elsewhere it reads once, few, many or a size class.

-	TRBJ1-1	TRBV6-5	-	TGTGCCAGCAGTACTTACACTGAAGCTTTCTTT	CASSTYTEAFF
few	TRBJ1-1	TRBV25-1	-	TGTGCCAGCAGTGTACTTACTGAAGCTTTCTTT	CASSVLTEAFF
-	TRBJ1-1	TRBV6-4	-	TGTGCCAGCAGAAAACAGGACAATTTGAACACTGAAGCTTTCTTT	CASRKQDNLNTEAFF
-	TRBJ1-2	TRBV29-1	-	TGCAGCGGTCGACAGGCTAACTATGGCTACACCTTC	CSGRQANYGYTF
-	TRBJ1-2	TRBV2	-	TGTGCCAGCACGTATGGCTACACCTTC	CASTYGYTF
-	TRBJ2-7	TRBV14	-	TGTGCCAGCAGCCAAGACCCACTAGGGCCCTACGAGCAGTACTTC	CASSQDPLGPYEQYF
once	TRBJ2-1	TRBV7-6	-	TGTGCCAGCAGCTTCGGCGCGGGTTACAATGAGCAGTTCTTC	CASSFGAGYNEQFF
-	TRBJ1-1	TRBV5-4	-	TGTGCCAGCGCTTTTCAGGGGACAACGACTGAAGCTTTCTTT	CASAFQGTTTEAFF
-	TRBJ1-2	TRBV4-1	TRBD1	TGCGCCAGCAGCCAAGATGAACCCATTCCGGGACAGGGAAGGCTTAACTATGGCTACACCTTC	CASSQDEPIPGQGRLNYGYTF
-	TRBJ1-1	TRBV7-9	-	TGTGCCAGCAGCTTAGCTGGGGCCCTTACCGAAGCTTTCTTT	CASSLAGALTEAFF
-	TRBJ2-7	TRBV28	TRBD2	TGTGCCAGCAGTTTAATCGGGGGGGTCGCCCACGAGCAGTACTTC	CASSLIGGVAHEQYF